This TCR beta chain is from a study of T-cell memory formation after mild COVID-19 (dated by TCRdb to about 2021). As for the study more broadly: TCR sequence clusters from the two donors were found to be largely donor specific. The cohort comprised two young, previously healthy adult volunteers, one female and one male. Longitudinal TCRalpha and TCRbeta repertoire sequencing tracked T-cell clones expanding and contracting after mild COVID-19 in two donors.

Ficoll-Paque density gradient centrifugation was used to isolate PBMCs. What the study reported, not specific to this receptor: Contracting CD4+ clones were found mainly in CM and EM memory subsets, while CD8+ clones were enriched in EMRA. Clones contracting from day 15 to 85 had balanced CD4/CD8 phenotypes, while a second wave expanding from day 15 to 37 was biased towards CD4+. SARS-CoV-2 specificity was not confirmed for the second-wave clones peaking on day 37. Some responding clones were found in pre-infection memory, which suggests that pre-existing cross-reactive memory T cells took part in the SARS-CoV-2 response. Only a couple of mild cases were covered in the study, and larger cohorts including severe cases with pre-infection samples were considered necessary.

Sequencing instrument: Illumina NovaSeq 6000. TCRalpha and TCRbeta cDNA libraries were constructed by 5'RACE with constant-segment primers, with sample barcodes and unique molecular identifiers being introduced. Trizol reagent was used to extract RNA from every sample. Amplification of the libraries took two PCR steps, and the second step added a second sample barcode plus Illumina TruSeq adapters. Sequencing of the libraries was done on an Illumina NovaSeq, producing 2 x 150 bp paired-end reads. Per the authors' processing: With migec v1.2.7, reads were demultiplexed and then collapsed into UMI-guided consensus sequences. With mixcr v2.1.11, UMI consensuses were aligned to TRA and TRB V and J templates and assembled into clonotypes. A clonotype was counted as expanded or contracted only if both edgeR and NoisET called the change significant, with noise models trained on biological replicates. For edgeR calls, a false discovery rate-adjusted p below 0.01 and a log2 fold-change threshold of 1 were applied. As an exploratory analysis of dynamics, PCA with hierarchical clustering was applied to max-normalized trajectories of the 1000 most abundant clonotypes. The CD4 or CD8 phenotype of responding clones was assigned using the separately sequenced CD4+ and CD8+ repertoires. TCRdb itself trimmed the public reads at Q25 with fastp, ran MiXCR and retained productive beta chains. Rows with one shared CDR3 protein collapse into an entry with the most common genes and DNA. The authors' filters were not applied to this entry. Present in this sample are approximately 340,000 distinct CDR3 sequences, approximately 15% of which were seen just once. 20% to 25% of the sample rests with the top ten.

In regard to this clonotype: Its antigen is still unknown. Base qualities are missing; no much larger clone stands one base away.

The CDR3 covers 14 residues, taking in both the cysteine and the phenylalanine. This entry keeps only the CDR3 DNA: 42 bases, framed from base 1. The germline V gene (reference sequence) gives CDR1 as SGHAT and CDR2 as FQDESV. The germline V and J ends show losses of 4 bases and 5 bases respectively, and no gene match explains 5 bases of the junction. The material sequenced was PBMCs or a T cell subset sorted from them (not recorded which). The V and J segments used are TRBV11-1 and TRBJ1-1; 9 bases in the junction line up with TRBD1. The TCR comes from a man between 18 and 35 years old who had mild COVID-19 (a few samples of this study predate the infection). The sample titles of this study are shuffled in the database, so cell type and time point are left out; the donor was told from shared clones. The DNA sequence reads TGTGCCAGCAGCTCGTACAGGGGGCGGACTGAAGCTTTCTTT. This is translated as CASSSYRGRTEAFF.